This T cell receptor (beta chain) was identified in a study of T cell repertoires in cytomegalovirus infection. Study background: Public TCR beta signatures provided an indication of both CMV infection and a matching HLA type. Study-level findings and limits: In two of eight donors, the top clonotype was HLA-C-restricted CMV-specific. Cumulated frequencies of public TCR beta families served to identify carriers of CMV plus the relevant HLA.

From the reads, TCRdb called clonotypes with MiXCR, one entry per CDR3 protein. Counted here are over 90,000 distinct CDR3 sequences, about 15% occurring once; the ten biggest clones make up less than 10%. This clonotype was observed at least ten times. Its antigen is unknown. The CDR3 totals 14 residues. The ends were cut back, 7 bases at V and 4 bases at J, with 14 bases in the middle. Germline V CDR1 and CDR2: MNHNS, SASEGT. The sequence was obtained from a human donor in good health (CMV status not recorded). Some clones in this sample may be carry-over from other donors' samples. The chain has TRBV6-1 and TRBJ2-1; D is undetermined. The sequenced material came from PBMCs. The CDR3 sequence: CASTKPGTYNEQFF. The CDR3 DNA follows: TGTGCCAGCACCAAACCGGGCACATACAATGAGCAGTTCTTC.